The clone carrying this T cell receptor beta chain has just a few counts. Its antigen is as yet unknown. This record belongs to a study of beta chain features in type 1 diabetes. Study findings and constraints: Patients with type 1 diabetes showed fewer VDJ junction insertions and more deletions. TCRB CDR3 length was moderately but significantly reduced in all four CD4+ subsets of Type 1 diabetes patients. A definitive answer on HLA type influencing TCRB rearrangement was not reached here.

J gave up 5 bases and V 6 bases, and 11 bases lay outside the gene matches. The CDR3 is 14 amino acids. From germline, CDR1 is SQVTM and CDR2 ANQGSEA. Reverse transcribing all isolated RNA meant expressed TCRB transcripts were sequenced. Profiled with immunoSEQ multiplex PCR; TCRdb holds only in-frame clones, not every one. Counted here are hundreds of thousands of clones, around 68% occurring once; the ten biggest clones make up approximately 0.053%. The chain combines TRBV29-1 with TRBJ2-7, with 9 bases lining up with TRBD2. The specimen sequenced was naive CD4+ T cells from blood. The receptor was isolated from a man aged 30 to 39 in good health. CDR3 loop: CSVVLGLAPNEQYF. The CDR3 region has the DNA TGCAGCGTCGTCCTAGGACTAGCGCCCAACGAGCAGTACTTC.